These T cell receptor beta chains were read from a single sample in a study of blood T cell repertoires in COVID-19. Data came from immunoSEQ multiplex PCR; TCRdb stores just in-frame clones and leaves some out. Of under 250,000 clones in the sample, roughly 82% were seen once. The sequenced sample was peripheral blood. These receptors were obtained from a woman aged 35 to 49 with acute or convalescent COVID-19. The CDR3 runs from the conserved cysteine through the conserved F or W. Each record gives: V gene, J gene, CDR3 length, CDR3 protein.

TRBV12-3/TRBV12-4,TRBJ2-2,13,CASRTANTGELFF
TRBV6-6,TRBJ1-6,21,CASSNARKDRGRRSYNSPLHF
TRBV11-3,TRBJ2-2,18,CASSLDSWTQTTTGELFF
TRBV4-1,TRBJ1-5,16,CASSQGPQGVHQPQHF
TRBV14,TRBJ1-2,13,CASSQDMWSGYTF
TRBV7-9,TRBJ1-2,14,CASSPKGGGDGYTF
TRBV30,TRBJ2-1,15,CAWSEGSGPRNEQFF
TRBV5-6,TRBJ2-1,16,CASSFRAGSSYNEQFF
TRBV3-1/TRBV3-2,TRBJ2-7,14,CASSQGSASYEQYF
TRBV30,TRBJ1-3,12,CAWSRDGNTIYF
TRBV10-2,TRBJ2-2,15,CASSVVAGAYGELFF
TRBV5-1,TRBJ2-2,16,CASSFSSGGDTGELFF
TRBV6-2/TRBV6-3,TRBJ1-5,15,CASSLVGSVGQPQHF
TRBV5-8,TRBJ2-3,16,CASSLGLAGNTDTQYF
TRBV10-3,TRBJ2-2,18,CAIRGTYGTATNTGELFF
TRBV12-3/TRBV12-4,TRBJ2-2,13,CASSSTGPGELFF
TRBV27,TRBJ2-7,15,CASSPSGAGRIEQYF
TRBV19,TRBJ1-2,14,CASSIVPGNYGYTF